The TCR beta chain under discussion was sequenced for a study of CD8 T cells in ankylosing spondylitis. The study's findings and limits: Reportedly, significant enrichment of disease-linked clones occurred in matched ankylosing spondylitis synovial fluid. Prior work had noted some motif variants in reactive arthritis blood and synovial fluid. Ankylosing spondylitis blood appeared to carry a characteristic TCR beta motif of roughly 8 highly homologous variants. CD8+ cells made up the disease-linked clones, which were relatively rare in peripheral blood.

Germline V gives CDR1 DFQATT, CDR2 SNEGSKA (reference sequence). This CDR3 is 14 amino acids long. Trimming took 3 bases from V and 1 from J; bases not matched to a gene: 3. With respect to this clonotype: Its cognate antigen is unknown.

By quantitative 5'-RACE with molecular barcodes, the TCR beta libraries were made. TCRdb re-analysed the 5' RACE reads in MiXCR, keeping a single row per CDR3 protein. The table includes 700,000 to 850,000 distinct CDR3 sequences, about 11% detected once. The sequence was obtained from a male donor with ankylosing spondylitis. The V gene is TRBV20-1, the J gene TRBJ1-3; 7 positions agree with TRBD1. The sample consisted of blood, either unsorted or a sorted T cell fraction (not recorded which). In nucleotides, the CDR3 is TGCAGTGCTAGGCCAGGGGGTTCTGGAAACACCATATATTTT. It translates to CSARPGGSGNTIYF.